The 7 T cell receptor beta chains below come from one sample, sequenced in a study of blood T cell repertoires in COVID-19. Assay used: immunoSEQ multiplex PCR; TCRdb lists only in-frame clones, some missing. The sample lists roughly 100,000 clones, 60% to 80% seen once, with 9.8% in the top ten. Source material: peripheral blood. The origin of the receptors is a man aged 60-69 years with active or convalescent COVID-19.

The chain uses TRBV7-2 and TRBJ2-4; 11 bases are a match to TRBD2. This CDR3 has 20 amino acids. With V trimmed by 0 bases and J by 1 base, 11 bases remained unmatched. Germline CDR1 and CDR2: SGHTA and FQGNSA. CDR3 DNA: TGTGCCAGCAGCTTAGCCCAGGGACTAGCGGTAACCCCTGCCAAAAACATTCAGTACTTC. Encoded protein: CASSLAQGLAVTPAKNIQYF. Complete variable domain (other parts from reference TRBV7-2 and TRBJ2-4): GAGVSQSPSNKVTEKGKDVELRCDPISGHTALYWYRQSLGQGLEFLIYFQGNSAPDKSGLPSDRFSAERTGGSVSTLTIQRTQQEDSAVYLCASSLAQGLAVTPAKNIQYFGAGTRLSVL.

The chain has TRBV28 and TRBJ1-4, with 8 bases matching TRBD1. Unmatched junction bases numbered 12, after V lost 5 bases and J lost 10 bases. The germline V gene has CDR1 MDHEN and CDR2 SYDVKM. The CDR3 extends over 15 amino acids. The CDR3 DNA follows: TGTGCCAGCAGTCGCCTGGGGACAGGCGGGGGAAAACTGTTTTTT. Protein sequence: CASSRLGTGGGKLFF.

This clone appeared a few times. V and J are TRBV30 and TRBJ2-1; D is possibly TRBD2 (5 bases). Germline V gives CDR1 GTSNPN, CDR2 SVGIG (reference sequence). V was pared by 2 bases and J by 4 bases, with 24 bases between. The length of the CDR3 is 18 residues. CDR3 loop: CAWSRSGSPTVVYNEQFF. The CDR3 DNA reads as TGTGCCTGGAGTCGGTCGGGGTCCCCAACGGTCGTATACAATGAGCAGTTCTTC.

CDR3 protein: CASSSGLAGSEQYF. DNA for the CDR3: TGTGCCAGCAGCTCGGGACTAGCGGGAAGCGAGCAGTACTTC. The chain uses TRBV5-4 and TRBJ2-7; 13 bases are a match to TRBD2. Germline lookup yields CDR1 SGHNT and CDR2 YYREEE (reference sequence). V trimming: 3 bases; J trimming: 6 bases; junction bases outside the gene matches: 3. The CDR3 totals 14 residues.

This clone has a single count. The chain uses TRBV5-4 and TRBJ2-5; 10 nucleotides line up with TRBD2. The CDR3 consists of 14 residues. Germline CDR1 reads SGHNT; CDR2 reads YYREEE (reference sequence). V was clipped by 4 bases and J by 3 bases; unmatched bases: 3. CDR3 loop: CASSRTSGEETQYF. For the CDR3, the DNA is TGTGCCAGCAGCAGAACTAGCGGGGAAGAGACCCAGTACTTC. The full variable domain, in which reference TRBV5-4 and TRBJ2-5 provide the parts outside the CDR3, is ETGVTQSPTHLIKTRGQQVTLRCSSQSGHNTVSWYQQALGQGPQFIFQYYREEENGRGNFPPRFSGLQFPNYSSELNVNALELDDSALYLCASSRTSGEETQYFGPGTRLLVL.

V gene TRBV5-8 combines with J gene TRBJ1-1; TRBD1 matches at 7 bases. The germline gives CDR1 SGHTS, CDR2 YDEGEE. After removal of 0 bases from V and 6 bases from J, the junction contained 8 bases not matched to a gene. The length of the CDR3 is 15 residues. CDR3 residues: CASSLEGALWSEAFF. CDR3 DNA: TGTGCCAGCAGCTTGGAGGGGGCCCTGTGGTCTGAAGCTTTCTTT. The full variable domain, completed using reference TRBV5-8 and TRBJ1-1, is EAGVTQSPTHLIKTRGQQATLRCSPISGHTSVYWYQQALGLGLQFLLWYDEGEERNRGNFPPRFSGRQFPNYSSELNVNALELEDSALYLCASSLEGALWSEAFFGQGTRLTVV.

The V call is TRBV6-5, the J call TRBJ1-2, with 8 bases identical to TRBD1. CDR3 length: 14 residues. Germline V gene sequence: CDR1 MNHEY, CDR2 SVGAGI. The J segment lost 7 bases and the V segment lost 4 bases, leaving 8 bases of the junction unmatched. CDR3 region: CASSSQGVSTGYTF. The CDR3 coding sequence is TGTGCCAGCAGTTCACAGGGGGTCTCAACTGGCTACACCTTC.